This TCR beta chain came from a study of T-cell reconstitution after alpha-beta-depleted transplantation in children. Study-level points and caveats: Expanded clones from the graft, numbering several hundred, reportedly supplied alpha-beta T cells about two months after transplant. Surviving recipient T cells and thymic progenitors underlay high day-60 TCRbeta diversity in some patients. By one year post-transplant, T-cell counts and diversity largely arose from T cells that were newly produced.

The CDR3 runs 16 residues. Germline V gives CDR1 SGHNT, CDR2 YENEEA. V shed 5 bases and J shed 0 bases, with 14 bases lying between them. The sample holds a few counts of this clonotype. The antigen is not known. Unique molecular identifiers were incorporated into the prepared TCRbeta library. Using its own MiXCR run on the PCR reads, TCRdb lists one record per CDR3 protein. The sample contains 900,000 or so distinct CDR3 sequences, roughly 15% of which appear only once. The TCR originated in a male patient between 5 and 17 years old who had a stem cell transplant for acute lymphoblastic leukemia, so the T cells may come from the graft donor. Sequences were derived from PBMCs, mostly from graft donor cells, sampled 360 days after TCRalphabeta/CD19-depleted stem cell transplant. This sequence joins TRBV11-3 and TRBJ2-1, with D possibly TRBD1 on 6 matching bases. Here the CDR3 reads CASSRGGGFSYNEQFF. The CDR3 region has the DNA TGTGCCAGCAGCCGGGGTGGGGGCTTCTCCTACAATGAGCAGTTCTTC. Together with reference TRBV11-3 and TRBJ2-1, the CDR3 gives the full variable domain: EAGVVQSPRYKIIEKKQPVAFWCNPISGHNTLYWYLQNLGQGPELLIRYENEEAVDDSQLPKDRFSAERLKGVDSTLKIQPAELGDSAVYLCASSRGGGFSYNEQFFGPGTRLTVL.